The 20 T cell receptor beta chains in this list originate from one sample, sequenced in a study of blood T cell repertoires in COVID-19. This table comes from immunoSEQ multiplex PCR, and its TCRdb copy is limited to in-frame clones, with some not included. The data hold roughly 200,000 clones, with 70% to 90% observed a single time. The sample comprised peripheral blood. The receptors stem from a woman aged 40 to 55 who had recovered from COVID-19.

In nucleotides, the CDR3 is TGTGCCAGCAGCTGGGGGACAGGGGGCTCAGATACGCAGTATTTT. It translates to CASSWGTGGSDTQYF. The genes are TRBV7-6 and TRBJ2-3, with 12 bases identical to TRBD1. V dropped 4 bases and J dropped 4; count of bases not matched to a gene: 3. The V gene's germline CDR1 is SGHVS and CDR2 FNYEAQ. CDR3 length: 15 residues.

The CDR3 DNA follows: TGTGCCAGCTCAGTGGGGGCGGATAATTCACCCCTCCACTTT. It yields the protein CASSVGADNSPLHF. The chain links TRBV18 to TRBJ1-6, with D possibly matching TRBD1 (6 bases). Germline CDR1 and CDR2: KGHSH and LQKENI. V lost 5 bases to trimming and J lost 5 bases, with 10 bases between them. This CDR3 contains 14 residues.

This chain links TRBV19 with TRBJ2-1; TRBD2 aligns across 15 bases. Trimming removed 4 bases from V and 12 bases from J; junction bases left unmatched: 4. The CDR3 length is 14 residues. Germline V gives CDR1 LNHDA, CDR2 SQIVND (reference sequence). CDR3 region: CASSRTSGRAPQFF. CDR3 sequence (DNA): TGTGCCAGTAGTAGGACTAGCGGGAGGGCCCCGCAGTTCTTC.

This clone has just one count. This sequence joins TRBV7-2 and TRBJ1-1; D is ambiguous. V gave up 1 base and J gave up 4 bases, with 7 bases separating them. The CDR3 spans 13 residues. The V gene's germline CDR1 is SGHTA and CDR2 FQGNSA. The CDR3 is CASSLVFSTEAFF. In nucleotides, the CDR3 is TGTGCCAGCAGCTTAGTTTTCTCCACTGAAGCTTTCTTT.

This chain joins TRBV14 and TRBJ2-5; D unclear. In germline, CDR1 is SGHDN, CDR2 FVKESK. The V gene lost 0 bases and the J gene lost 3 bases, with 5 bases spanning the gap. This CDR3 spans 13 amino acids. The CDR3 spells CASSQDLEETQYF. For the CDR3, the DNA is TGTGCCAGCAGCCAAGATCTTGAAGAGACCCAGTACTTC.

The rearrangement joins TRBV2 to TRBJ1-6; 8 positions agree with TRBD1. Germline CDR1 reads SNHLY; CDR2 reads FYNNEI. This CDR3 is 16 amino acids long. Unmatched junction bases numbered 13, after V lost 0 bases and J lost 15 bases. The DNA of the CDR3 is TGTGCCAGCAGTGAAGCGGGAGGACAGGGATGGGTCGGCCTCCACTTT. Its translation is CASSEAGGQGWVGLHF.

A remark on this clone: A much larger clone lies a single base off, so this may be a read error. Other nucleotide sequences in the sample specify the same CDR3. The chain carries TRBV12-3 or TRBV12-4 and TRBJ1-1; D is unresolved. The CDR3 sequence is 13 residues long. The V end lost 3 bases, the J end lost 1 base, and 6 bases lay between the germline ends. The CDR3 nucleotides read TGTGCCAGCAGTTTGGGAGGGAACACTGAAGCTTTCTTT. Translated: CASSLGGNTEAFF.

This clone was detected many times. The rearrangement joins TRBV5-1 to TRBJ2-1; no firm D call. Germline CDR1 SGHRS, CDR2 YFSETQ. V was shortened by 5 bases and J by 3 bases, with 9 bases between the two germline ends. The CDR3 runs to 13 residues. Written as DNA, the CDR3 is TGCGCCAGCAGTTCTGACATCTACAATGAGCAGTTCTTC. This gives the protein CASSSDIYNEQFF.

This sequence joins TRBV30 and TRBJ1-2; D remains ambiguous. The ends were cut back, 2 bases at V and 4 bases at J, with 11 bases in the middle. Germline loops: CDR1 GTSNPN, CDR2 SVGIG (reference sequence). CDR3 length: 13 amino acids. CDR3 bases: TGTGCCTGGAGTCCCAATCCCGGCTATGGCTACACCTTC. Its translation: CAWSPNPGYGYTF.

This sequence joins TRBV5-4 and TRBJ1-4; the match to TRBD1 covers 7 bases. Trimming removed 3 bases from V and 2 bases from J; junction bases left unmatched: 1. This CDR3 contains 14 residues. Germline-derived CDR1 and CDR2 are SGHNT and YYREEE (reference sequence). The chain's CDR3 is CASSSDRTNEKLFF. The CDR3 region has the DNA TGTGCCAGCAGCTCGGACAGGACTAATGAAAAACTGTTTTTT.

The rearrangement uses TRBV30 and TRBJ1-5; no clear D. V was trimmed by 2 bases and J by 7 bases, leaving 12 bases between them. CDR3 length: 13 residues. The germline V gene has CDR1 GTSNPN and CDR2 SVGIG (reference sequence). The CDR3: CAWSLAGGQPQHF. Written as DNA, the CDR3 is TGTGCCTGGAGTTTGGCGGGCGGACAGCCCCAGCATTTT.

The rearrangement uses TRBV7-9 and TRBJ1-1; D is unclear. The V and J ends lost 5 bases and 5 bases respectively, with 21 bases between them. This CDR3 is built from 16 residues. In germline, CDR1 is SEHNR, CDR2 FQNEAQ (reference sequence). The CDR3 nucleotides are TGTGCCAGCAGCCCTCGTGGAGGGTCGGGTTATACTGAAGCTTTCTTT. Translation gives CASSPRGGSGYTEAFF. The entire variable domain, with the rest obtained from reference TRBV7-9 and TRBJ1-1, is as follows: DTGVSQNPRHKITKRGQNVTFRCDPISEHNRLYWYRQTLGQGPEFLTYFQNEAQLEKSRLLSDRFSAERPKGSFSTLEIQRTEQGDSAMYLCASSPRGGSGYTEAFFGQGTRLTVV.

DNA for the CDR3: TGTGCCAGCAGCTTAGATCAGAACAGGGCGGGCGGCTACACCTTC. Translating gives CASSLDQNRAGGYTF. The chain couples TRBV11-3 to TRBJ1-2, with D perhaps matching TRBD1 (6 bases). Germline CDR1 is SGHNT and CDR2 is YENEEA. V dropped 0 bases and J dropped 8 bases, with 16 bases sitting between them. CDR3 length: 15 residues.

V is TRBV19 and J is TRBJ1-1; D call uncertain. The germline V and J ends were trimmed by 1 base and 6 bases, with 12 bases remaining between them. This CDR3 spans 14 amino acids. Per germline, CDR1 LNHDA and CDR2 SQIVND (reference sequence). As DNA, the CDR3 is TGTGCCAGTAGTATAGCCCGGGGTTCAGCTGAAGCTTTCTTT. It encodes CASSIARGSAEAFF.

The chain has TRBV12-3 or TRBV12-4 and TRBJ2-7; D gene unclear. The V gene lost 3 bases and the J gene lost 5 bases, with 5 bases spanning the gap. The CDR3 consists of 11 residues. CDR3 sequence (DNA): TGTGCCAGCAGTTTTGACAACGAGCAGTACTTC. Protein: CASSFDNEQYF.

V and J are TRBV19 and TRBJ2-7; TRBD1 matches at 7 bases. This CDR3 region has 15 residues. Looked up from germline, CDR1 is LNHDA and CDR2 is SQIVND (reference sequence). The V and J ends lost 3 bases and 3 bases, in that order; junction bases with no gene match: 8. Here the CDR3 reads CASSIRDRPNYEQYF. CDR3 nucleotides: TGTGCCAGTAGTATCCGGGACAGACCCAACTACGAGCAGTACTTC.

The chain combines TRBV28 with TRBJ1-1; D gene ambiguous. Germline V gives CDR1 MDHEN, CDR2 SYDVKM. The V end was cut by 5 bases, the J end by 4 bases, with 17 bases between. This CDR3 contains 15 residues. CDR3 loop: CASSTPETSGTEAFF. CDR3 nucleotide sequence: TGTGCCAGCAGTACTCCGGAGACCTCGGGCACTGAAGCTTTCTTT.

V is TRBV10-3 and J is TRBJ1-1, with a possible D match to TRBD1 (5 bases). V lost 6 bases and J 3 bases, leaving 14 bases between the germline ends. The germline V gene encodes CDR1 ENHRY and CDR2 SYGVKD. The CDR3 contains 14 residues. CDR3 DNA sequence: TGTGCCATCAGAGGGGAGGGCACTCACACTGAAGCTTTCTTT. Amino acids: CAIRGEGTHTEAFF.

This sequence joins TRBV28 and TRBJ2-7, with TRBD1 matching 12 bases. The ends lost 0 bases at V and 6 bases at J; junction bases unmatched: 6. The CDR3 consists of 16 residues. Germline values: CDR1 MDHEN, CDR2 SYDVKM. CDR3 amino acids: CASSLWGDRGLFEQYF. For the CDR3, the DNA is TGTGCCAGCAGTTTATGGGGGGACAGGGGGCTGTTCGAGCAGTACTTC.

The chain links TRBV18 to TRBJ1-4, with 7 nucleotides matching TRBD1. Germline loops: CDR1 KGHSH, CDR2 LQKENI. The CDR3 loop spans 14 amino acids. V shed 5 bases, J shed 8 bases, and the junction held 8 bases outside the gene matches. CDR3 DNA: TGTGCCAGCTCATACGGACAGGAAGGGGAAAAACTGTTTTTT. Its translation is CASSYGQEGEKLFF.